Shown below are 28 T cell receptor beta chains from a single sample sequenced in a study of early T cells in non-severe SARS-CoV-2 infection. Each CDR3 protein gets one entry after TCRdb re-called the 5' RACE reads with MiXCR. Of about 70,000 distinct CDR3 sequences in the sample, around 12% are singletons; the top ten hold around 1.3%. Specimen: whole blood. The receptor source for this set is an adult who was a healthcare worker with PCR-confirmed SARS-CoV-2 infection or an uninfected control (not recorded which).

This clonotype was found many times. The V and J genes are TRBV3-1 and TRBJ2-7; D gene unclear. The CDR3 extends over 12 amino acids. Trimming removed 3 bases from V and 4 bases from J, with 7 bases in between. Germline CDR1 is LGHDT and CDR2 is YNNKEL (reference sequence). In nucleotides, the CDR3 is TGTGCCAGCAGCCACTCTCGTTACGAGCAGTACTTC. Residues: CASSHSRYEQYF.

This clonotype was observed at least ten times. This sequence joins TRBV20-1 and TRBJ2-7, with TRBD2 matching over 10 bases. This CDR3 region has 13 residues. CDR1 and CDR2 from the germline V gene are DFQATT and SNEGSKA (reference sequence). J gave up 4 bases and V 7 bases, and 7 bases lay outside the gene matches. The CDR3 loop reads CSVSRTSGYEQYF. For the CDR3, the DNA is TGCAGTGTATCCAGGACTAGCGGTTACGAGCAGTACTTC.

There are many counts of this clonotype. This chain joins TRBV27 and TRBJ1-6; D unclear. Germline V lookup: CDR1 MNHEY, CDR2 SMNVEV (reference sequence). The CDR3 length is 12 residues. Trimming stripped 2 bases from V and 10 bases from J, with 6 bases between. CDR3 DNA sequence: TGTGCCAGCAGTTTAATCGGATCACCCCTCCACTTT. Its translation is CASSLIGSPLHF.

This clonotype was counted a few times. The chain combines TRBV29-1 with TRBJ2-7; D remains unclear. The CDR3 has 11 residues. The germline gives CDR1 SQVTM, CDR2 ANQGSEA. The V end lost 4 bases, the J end lost 4 bases, and 8 bases lay between the germline ends. CDR3 in amino acids: CSVGDGYEQYF. For the CDR3, the DNA is TGCAGCGTTGGCGACGGGTACGAGCAGTACTTC.

This clonotype was counted between two and nine times. At one of its ends the junction is not consistent with the germline gene, which may arise from a read error. The chain recombines TRBV20-1 with TRBJ1-1, with D uncertain. CDR3 length equals 10 residues. Germline loops: CDR1 DFQATT, CDR2 SNEGSKA (reference sequence). CDR3 residues: CRARRPEAFF. For the CDR3, the DNA is TGCAGGGCTAGGCGCCCGGAAGCTTTCTTT.

At least ten counts were recorded for this clonotype. The chain joins TRBV20-1 to TRBJ1-1, with 7 bases that match TRBD1. The CDR3 sequence is 13 residues long. The germline CDR1 and CDR2 sequences are DFQATT and SNEGSKA (reference sequence). With V trimmed by 6 bases and J by 5 bases, 9 bases remained unmatched. CDR3 in amino acids: CSARGGVGTEAFF. The CDR3 nucleotides are TGCAGTGCCAGGGGGGGCGTAGGAACTGAAGCTTTCTTT.

At least ten counts were recorded for this clonotype. The rearrangement joins TRBV19 to TRBJ2-4; D is perhaps TRBD1 (6 bases). V dropped 6 bases and J dropped 3 bases, with 9 bases sitting between them. Germline V gene data show CDR1 as LNHDA and CDR2 as SQIVND (reference sequence). The length of the CDR3 is 13 residues. The CDR3 sequence is CASRQGNKNIQYF. CDR3 sequence (DNA): TGTGCCAGTAGACAGGGTAACAAAAACATTCAGTACTTC.

This clonotype turned up a few times. Written as DNA, the CDR3 is TGTGCCAGCAGCTCACGAGGACAGGGTAGTACTGAAGCTTTCTTT. Protein sequence: CASSSRGQGSTEAFF. The rearrangement links TRBV7-2 to TRBJ1-1; 8 positions match TRBD1. The germline CDR1 and CDR2 sequences are SGHTA and FQGNSA. The CDR3 covers 15 residues. The junction had 9 bases not matched to a gene; V was cut back by 4 bases and J by 5 bases.

This clonotype came up a few times. V gene TRBV29-1 combines with J gene TRBJ1-2; D gene ambiguous. Trimming cost V 6 bases and J 0 bases, with 8 bases left between them. The CDR3 length is 12 residues. Germline CDR1 SQVTM, CDR2 ANQGSEA. The DNA for the CDR3 is TGCAGCGTAAGCACAACTAACTATGGCTACACCTTC. Amino acid sequence: CSVSTTNYGYTF.

This chain links TRBV29-1 with TRBJ1-2; maybe TRBD1 (6 bases). Trimming cost V 1 base and J 8 bases, with 14 bases left between them. Germline lookup yields CDR1 SQVTM and CDR2 ANQGSEA. This CDR3 contains 13 residues. DNA of the CDR3: TGCAGCGTTGAAGGGGCACAGGGTTCGGGCTACACCTTC. Encoded protein: CSVEGAQGSGYTF.

The table lists this clonotype with many counts. The chain combines TRBV12-3 or TRBV12-4 with TRBJ2-3, with D maybe TRBD2 (6 bases). The V and J ends lost 5 bases and 2 bases respectively, with 11 bases between them. The CDR3 consists of 14 residues. CDR3 in amino acids: CASSRRGFTDTQYF. CDR3 sequence (DNA): TGTGCCAGCAGTAGGAGGGGATTCACAGATACGCAGTATTTT.

Ten or more counts support this clonotype. The CDR3 nucleotides are TGTGCCAGCAGTGTGAGCCCCCTCTCTGGTCACGAGCAGTACTTC. Translated: CASSVSPLSGHEQYF. V usage is TRBV6-1 and J usage is TRBJ2-7; D remains ambiguous. Looked up from germline, CDR1 is MNHNS and CDR2 is SASEGT. This CDR3 spans 15 amino acids. Trimming pared 4 bases from V and 5 bases from J, leaving 18 bases between.

Ten or more counts support this clonotype. V is TRBV12-3 or TRBV12-4 and J is TRBJ2-1; TRBD2 matches at 12 bases. V shed 1 base, J shed 9 bases, and the junction held 10 bases outside the gene matches. The CDR3 covers 17 residues. CDR3 DNA sequence: TGTGCCAGCAGTTTAGGGACCGGGACTAGCGGGTTTGGTGAGCAGTTCTTC. Translation gives CASSLGTGTSGFGEQFF.

This clonotype has just a few counts. This chain links TRBV7-2 with TRBJ2-7; D might be TRBD2 (5 bases). Germline CDR1 reads SGHTA; CDR2 reads FQGNSA. The CDR3 sequence is 13 residues long. V dropped 2 bases and J dropped 2 bases, with 7 bases sitting between them. The CDR3 DNA reads as TGTGCCAGCAGCTTAACTAGACCCTACGAGCAGTACTTC. This codes for CASSLTRPYEQYF.

The table lists this clonotype with many counts. The V and J genes are TRBV10-3 and TRBJ2-1, with TRBD2 identical over 9 bases. CDR1 and CDR2 from the germline V gene are ENHRY and SYGVKD. V gave up 10 bases and J gave up 7 bases; unmatched junction bases: 8. The CDR3 length is 13 residues. The CDR3, as DNA: TGTGCCACGCGGGAGGGTGGAAGGAATGAGCAGTTCTTC. Protein sequence: CATREGGRNEQFF.

The V and J genes are TRBV7-2 and TRBJ1-1; D gene uncertain. V was trimmed by 7 bases and J by 0 bases, leaving 6 bases between them. The CDR3 consists of 12 residues. Germline V lookup: CDR1 SGHTA, CDR2 FQGNSA. The CDR3 DNA reads as TGTGCCAGCAACCTACTGAACACTGAAGCTTTCTTT. Protein product: CASNLLNTEAFF.

This clonotype was seen at least ten times. V gene TRBV2 combines with J gene TRBJ1-2; D unresolved. The CDR3 covers 13 residues. Germline CDR1 is SNHLY and CDR2 is FYNNEI. The ends were cut back, 3 bases at V and 1 base at J, with 6 bases in the middle. The CDR3 DNA is TGTGCCAGCAGTGACTGGGATAACTATGGCTACACCTTC. It yields the protein CASSDWDNYGYTF.

This clonotype appeared many times. The rearrangement joins TRBV12-3 or TRBV12-4 to TRBJ1-4; D might be TRBD1 (5 bases). Between the trimmed V and J ends, which lost 6 bases and 3 bases, there was a span of 11 bases. The CDR3 length is 14 residues. CDR3 loop: CASSHGTANEKLFF. As DNA, the CDR3 is TGTGCCAGCAGCCACGGGACGGCTAATGAAAAACTGTTTTTT.

Many counts were recorded for this clonotype. As DNA, the CDR3 is TGTGCCAGCAGTTCCCAACAGGGCCTCATTAAAGAGACCCAGTACTTC. This translates into CASSSQQGLIKETQYF. The J gene is TRBJ2-5, the V gene TRBV12-3 or TRBV12-4; weak D call: TRBD1 (6 bases). The V gene lost 4 bases and the J gene lost 3 bases, with 18 bases spanning the gap. CDR3 length: 16 amino acids.

This clonotype was recorded at least ten times. V and J are TRBV7-2 and TRBJ2-1; D is unresolved. This CDR3 spans 12 amino acids. In germline, CDR1 is SGHTA, CDR2 FQGNSA. Trimming pared 5 bases from V and 10 bases from J, leaving 12 bases between. CDR3 in DNA: TGTGCCAGCAGCCCATCGGGTGTAGAGCAGTTCTTC. This codes for CASSPSGVEQFF.

This clonotype was counted at least ten times. The V call is TRBV11-2, the J call TRBJ2-7; 8 bases are a match to TRBD1. After removal of 5 bases from V and 1 base from J, the junction contained 7 bases not matched to a gene. This CDR3 comprises 15 residues. Germline values: CDR1 SGHAT, CDR2 FQNNGV. CDR3 sequence: CASSHRRDRSYEQYF. CDR3 DNA sequence: TGTGCCAGCAGCCACCGAAGGGACAGGTCCTACGAGCAGTACTTC. Full variable domain (outside the CDR3, taken from reference TRBV11-2 and TRBJ2-7): EAGVAQSPRYKIIEKRQSVAFWCNPISGHATLYWYQQILGQGPKLLIQFQNNGVVDDSQLPKDRFSAERLKGVDSTLKIQPAKLEDSAVYLCASSHRRDRSYEQYFGPGTRLTVT.

The gene calls are TRBV6-5 and TRBJ2-4; either TRBD1 or TRBD2 may supply D (5 bases each). The CDR3 length is 16 residues. From germline, CDR1 is MNHEY and CDR2 SVGAGI. Trimming took 4 bases from V and 1 from J, leaving 14 bases between them. CDR3 in amino acids: CASSSSRGAAKNIQYF. The CDR3 DNA is TGTGCCAGCAGTTCCTCGAGAGGGGCGGCCAAAAACATTCAGTACTTC.

This chain joins TRBV20-1 and TRBJ1-5; D ambiguous. The CDR3 is made up of 15 amino acids. The V gene lost 3 bases and the J gene lost 0 bases, with 12 bases spanning the gap. Germline loops: CDR1 DFQATT, CDR2 SNEGSKA (reference sequence). CDR3 protein: CSARGGISSNQPQHF. CDR3 nucleotide sequence: TGCAGTGCTAGGGGAGGGATTAGTAGCAATCAGCCCCAGCATTTT.

Here the CDR3 DNA reads TGCAGCGTTGAGTTGATCACAGATACGCAGTATTTT. Translating it yields CSVELITDTQYF. This sequence joins TRBV29-1 and TRBJ2-3; D unclear. Trimming left V 3 bases short and J 2 bases short, with 6 bases between. The CDR3 covers 12 residues. CDR1 SQVTM and CDR2 ANQGSEA come from the germline V gene.

This clonotype was seen many times. The V call is TRBV2, the J call TRBJ2-1, with D unresolved. Trimming removed 7 bases from V and 7 bases from J, with 11 bases in between. The CDR3 totals 12 residues. The germline V gene encodes CDR1 SNHLY and CDR2 FYNNEI. The CDR3, as DNA: TGTGCCAGCACTCAGTTAAGGAATGAGCAGTTCTTC. This codes for CASTQLRNEQFF. Looking up the rest from reference TRBV2 and TRBJ2-1 gives the full variable domain: EPEVTQTPSHQVTQMGQEVILRCVPISNHLYFYWYRQILGQKVEFLVSFYNNEISEKSEIFDDQFSVERPDGSNFTLKIRSTKLEDSAMYFCASTQLRNEQFFGPGTRLTVL.

This clonotype was observed at least ten times. The rearrangement joins TRBV27 to TRBJ1-2; 7 nucleotides match TRBD1. This CDR3 has 15 residues. Germline V gene data show CDR1 as MNHEY and CDR2 as SMNVEV (reference sequence). The junction had 10 bases not matched to a gene; V was cut back by 5 bases and J by 4 bases. The CDR3 DNA reads as TGTGCCAGCAGTCCCCTTTTGGGACAGATCTATGGCTACACCTTC. Translated, it gives CASSPLLGQIYGYTF.

This clonotype was recorded at least ten times. The rearrangement uses TRBV10-1 and TRBJ1-1, with D tentatively TRBD1 (5 bases). V was pared by 3 bases and J by 0 bases, with 11 bases between. CDR1 and CDR2 from the germline V gene are WNHNN and SYGVQD (reference sequence). The CDR3 totals 15 residues. CDR3 protein: CASSEGRTLNTEAFF. For the CDR3, the DNA is TGCGCCAGCAGTGAAGGGAGGACACTGAACACTGAAGCTTTCTTT.

This clonotype was picked up many times. The chain employs TRBV3-1 and TRBJ2-7, with D unclear. CDR3 length: 12 residues. Trimming removed 3 bases at V and 6 bases at J, with 9 bases between. In germline, CDR1 is LGHDT, CDR2 YNNKEL (reference sequence). Written as DNA, the CDR3 is TGTGCCAGCAGCCAGGATTCAGTCGAGCAGTACTTC. This translates into CASSQDSVEQYF.